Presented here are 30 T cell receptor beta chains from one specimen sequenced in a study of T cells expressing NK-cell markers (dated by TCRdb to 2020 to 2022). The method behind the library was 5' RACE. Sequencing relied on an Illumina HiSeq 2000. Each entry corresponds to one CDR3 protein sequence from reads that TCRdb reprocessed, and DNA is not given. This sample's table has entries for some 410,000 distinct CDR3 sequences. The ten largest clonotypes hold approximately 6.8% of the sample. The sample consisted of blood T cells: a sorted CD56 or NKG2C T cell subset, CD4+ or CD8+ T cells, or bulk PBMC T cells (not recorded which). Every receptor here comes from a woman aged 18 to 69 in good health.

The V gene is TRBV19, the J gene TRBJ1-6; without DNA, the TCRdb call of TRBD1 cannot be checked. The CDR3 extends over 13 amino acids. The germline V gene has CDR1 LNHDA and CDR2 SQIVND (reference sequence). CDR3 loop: CASSMQGNSPLHF.

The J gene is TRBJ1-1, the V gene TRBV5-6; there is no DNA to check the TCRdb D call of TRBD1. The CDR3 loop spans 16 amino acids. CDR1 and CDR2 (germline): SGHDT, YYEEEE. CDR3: CASSPGQGRGGTEAFF.

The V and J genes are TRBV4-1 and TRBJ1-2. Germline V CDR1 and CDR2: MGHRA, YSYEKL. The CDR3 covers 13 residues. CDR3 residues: CASSHLGSYGYTF.

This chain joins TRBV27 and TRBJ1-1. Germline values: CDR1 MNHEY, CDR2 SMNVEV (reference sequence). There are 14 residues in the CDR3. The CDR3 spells CASSPTGFNTEAFF.

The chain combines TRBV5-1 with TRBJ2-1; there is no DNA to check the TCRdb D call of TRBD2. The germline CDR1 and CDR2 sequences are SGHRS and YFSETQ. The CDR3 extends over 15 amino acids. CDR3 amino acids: CASSLASGAHNEQFF.

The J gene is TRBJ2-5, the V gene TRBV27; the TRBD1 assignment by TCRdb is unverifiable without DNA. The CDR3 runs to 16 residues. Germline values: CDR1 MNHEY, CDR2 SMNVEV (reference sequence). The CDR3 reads CASSSHPGLPGETQYF.

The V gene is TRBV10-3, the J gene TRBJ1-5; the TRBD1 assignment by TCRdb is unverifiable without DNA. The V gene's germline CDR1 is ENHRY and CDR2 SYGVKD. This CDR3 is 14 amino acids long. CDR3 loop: CAISSGQQNQPQHF.

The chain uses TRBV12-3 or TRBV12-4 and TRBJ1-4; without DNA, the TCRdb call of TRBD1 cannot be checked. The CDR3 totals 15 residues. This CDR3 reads CASSTGGAYNEKLFF.

CDR3 amino acids: CASSQGLAEPTDTQYF. This chain joins TRBV4-3 and TRBJ2-3; TCRdb indicates TRBD2, and absent DNA this call remains unverified. Germline assignment: CDR1 LGHNA and CDR2 YSLEER. The CDR3 has 16 residues.

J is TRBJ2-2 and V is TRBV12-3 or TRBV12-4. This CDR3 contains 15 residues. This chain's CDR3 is CASSLPYTNTGELFF.

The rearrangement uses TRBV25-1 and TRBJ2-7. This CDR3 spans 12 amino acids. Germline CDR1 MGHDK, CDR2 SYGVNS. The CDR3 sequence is CASRSAAYEQYF.

The CDR3 sequence: CASSPLGPRADTQYF. This sequence joins TRBV4-3 and TRBJ2-3; TCRdb's assignment of TRBD1 cannot be checked, as there is no DNA. The CDR3 consists of 15 residues. Germline values: CDR1 LGHNA, CDR2 YSLEER.

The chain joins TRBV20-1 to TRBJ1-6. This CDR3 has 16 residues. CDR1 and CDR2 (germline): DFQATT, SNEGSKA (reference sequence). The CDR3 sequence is CSARGSSEIRLSPLHF.

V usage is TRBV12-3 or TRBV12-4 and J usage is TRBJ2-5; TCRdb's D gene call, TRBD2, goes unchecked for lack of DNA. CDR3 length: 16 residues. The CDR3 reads CASSLAGTSGIETQYF.

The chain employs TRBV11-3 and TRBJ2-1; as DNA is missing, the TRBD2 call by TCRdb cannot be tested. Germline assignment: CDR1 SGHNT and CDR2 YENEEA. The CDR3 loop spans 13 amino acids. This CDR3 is CASSYLAGNEQFF.

This CDR3 is CASSFPGDPTSNTGELFF. The chain couples TRBV5-6 to TRBJ2-2. Germline values: CDR1 SGHDT, CDR2 YYEEEE. The CDR3 has 18 residues.

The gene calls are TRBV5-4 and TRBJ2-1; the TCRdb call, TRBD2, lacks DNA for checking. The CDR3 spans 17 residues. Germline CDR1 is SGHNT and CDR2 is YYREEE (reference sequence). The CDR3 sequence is CASSLAHRTSGRNEQFF.

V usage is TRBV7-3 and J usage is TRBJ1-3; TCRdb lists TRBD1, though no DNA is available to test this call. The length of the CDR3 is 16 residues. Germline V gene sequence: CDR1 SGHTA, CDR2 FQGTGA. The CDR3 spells CASSPGYGSSGNTIYF.

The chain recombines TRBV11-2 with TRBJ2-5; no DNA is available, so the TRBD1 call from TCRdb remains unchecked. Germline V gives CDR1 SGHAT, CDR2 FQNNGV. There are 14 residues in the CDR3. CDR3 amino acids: CASSPTEPGRTQYF. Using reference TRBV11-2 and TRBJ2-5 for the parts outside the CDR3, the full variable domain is EAGVAQSPRYKIIEKRQSVAFWCNPISGHATLYWYQQILGQGPKLLIQFQNNGVVDDSQLPKDRFSAERLKGVDSTLKIQPAKLEDSAVYLCASSPTEPGRTQYFGPGTRLLVL.

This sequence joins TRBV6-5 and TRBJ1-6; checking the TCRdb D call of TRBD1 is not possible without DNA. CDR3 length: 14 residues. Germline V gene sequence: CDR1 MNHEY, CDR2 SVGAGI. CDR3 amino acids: CASSYGTSNSPLHF.

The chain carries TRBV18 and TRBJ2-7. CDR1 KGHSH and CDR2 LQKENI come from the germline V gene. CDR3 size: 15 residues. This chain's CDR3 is CASSPPGQGTYEQYF.

The CDR3: CASSQEGDYTDTQYF. The chain links TRBV3-1 to TRBJ2-3; TCRdb proposes TRBD1, but this gene call is untestable without DNA. The CDR3 consists of 15 residues. CDR1 and CDR2 (germline): LGHDT, YNNKEL (reference sequence).

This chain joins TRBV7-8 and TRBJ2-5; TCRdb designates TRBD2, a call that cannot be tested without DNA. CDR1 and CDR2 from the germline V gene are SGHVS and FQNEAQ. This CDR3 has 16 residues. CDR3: CASSYWTSGNEETQYF.

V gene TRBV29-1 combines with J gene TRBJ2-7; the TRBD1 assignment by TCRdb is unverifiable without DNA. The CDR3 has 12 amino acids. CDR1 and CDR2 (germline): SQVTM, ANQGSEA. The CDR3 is CSVAEGENEQYF.

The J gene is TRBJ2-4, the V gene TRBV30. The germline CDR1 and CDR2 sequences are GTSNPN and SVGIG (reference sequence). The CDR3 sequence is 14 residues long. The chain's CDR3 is CAWTPAVAKNIQYF.

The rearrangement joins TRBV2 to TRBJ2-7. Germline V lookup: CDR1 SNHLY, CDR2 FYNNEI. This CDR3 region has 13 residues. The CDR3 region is CASSSSVIYEQYF. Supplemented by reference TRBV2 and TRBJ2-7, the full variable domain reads EPEVTQTPSHQVTQMGQEVILRCVPISNHLYFYWYRQILGQKVEFLVSFYNNEISEKSEIFDDQFSVERPDGSNFTLKIRSTKLEDSAMYFCASSSSVIYEQYFGPGTRLTVT.

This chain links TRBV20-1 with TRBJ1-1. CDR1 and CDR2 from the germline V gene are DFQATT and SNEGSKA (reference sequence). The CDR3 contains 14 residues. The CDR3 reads CSAESDNMNTEAFF.

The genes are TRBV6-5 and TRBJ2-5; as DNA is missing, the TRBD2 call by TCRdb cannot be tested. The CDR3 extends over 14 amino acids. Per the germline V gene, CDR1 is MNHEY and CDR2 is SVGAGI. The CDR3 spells CASSSVFRGETQYF.

CDR3: CASTKNRDRDKNTGELFF. The J gene is TRBJ2-2, the V gene TRBV6-2 or TRBV6-3; there is no DNA to check the TCRdb D call of TRBD1. Germline CDR1 and CDR2: MNHEY and SVGEGT. This CDR3 is 18 amino acids long.

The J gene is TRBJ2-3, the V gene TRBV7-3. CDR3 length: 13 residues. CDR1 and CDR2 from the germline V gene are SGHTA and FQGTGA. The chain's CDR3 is CASSIREADTQYF.